This entry describes one T cell receptor (beta chain). The data were obtained in a study of Ad26.COV2.S vaccination and SARS-CoV-2 variants. The overall study: Ad26.COV2.S given intramuscularly, once or twice 56 days apart.

Documented treatment: some 20 received Ad26.COV2.S at low or high dose, single or two shots; 5 received placebo; per-sample allocation not given. Sampling took place 63 days after the first vaccine or placebo injection. An Ad26 vector expressing Wuhan-strain SARS-CoV-2 spike constituted the vaccine. Trimming pared 3 bases from V and 5 bases from J, leaving 10 bases between. This CDR3 region has 13 residues. Germline-derived CDR1 and CDR2 are ENHRY and SYGVKD. Measured with immunoSEQ multiplex PCR; TCRdb has only the in-frame clones, and not every one. The sample records a few hundred thousand clones, approximately 92% being singletons.

This TCR derives from a person between 18 and 59 years old who received the Ad26.COV2.S COVID-19 vaccine or a placebo. V usage is TRBV10-3 and J usage is TRBJ1-1; D is uncertain. Sequenced here: peripheral blood, sampled in a trial of Ad26.COV2.S vaccine versus placebo. CDR3 nucleotides: TGTGCCATCAGTGACCCACCGGGAACTGAAGCTTTCTTT. Translated, it gives CAISDPPGTEAFF.